Listed here is a single T cell receptor beta chain. The data were taken from a study of blood T cell repertoires in COVID-19. Study as a whole: Collection of acute and convalescent COVID-19 samples took place in the United States, Italy and Spain. Nucleic acid was either cDNA or gDNA, and it came from T cells, B-cell-depleted T cells, or PBMCs.

Original handling: Amplification from reference gene primers served as the basis for estimated nucleated cell counts. Profiling relied on immunoSEQ multiplex PCR, and the TCRdb table lists in-frame clones only, not all of them. V and J calls and clone size are copied from that table; D and trimming were computed from the DNA. Here the sample spans some 260,000 clones, 88% being singletons. Trimming pared 5 bases from V and 3 bases from J, leaving 9 bases between. Germline loops: CDR1 SGHNT, CDR2 YYREEE (reference sequence). The CDR3 is 13 amino acids. Material for sequencing was peripheral blood. This clonotype originated in a human donor in a cohort sampled during active COVID-19. V and J are TRBV5-4 and TRBJ1-5; no definite D call. The CDR3 here is CASSTGSNQPQHF. The DNA of the CDR3 is TGTGCCAGCAGTACGGGATCCAATCAGCCCCAGCATTTT. Together with reference TRBV5-4 and TRBJ1-5, the CDR3 gives the full variable domain: ETGVTQSPTHLIKTRGQQVTLRCSSQSGHNTVSWYQQALGQGPQFIFQYYREEENGRGNFPPRFSGLQFPNYSSELNVNALELDDSALYLCASSTGSNQPQHFGDGTRLSIL.